The T cell receptor (beta chain) described here comes from a study of blood T cell repertoires in COVID-19. Clones were sequenced by immunoSEQ multiplex PCR, and TCRdb holds only the in-frame ones, with some missing. The sample lists some 120,000 clones, roughly four fifths occurring once. Clinical histories supplied by participants themselves formed the basis of cohort assignment. CDR1 is SGHRS, CDR2 YFSETQ, per germline. The trim removed 0 bases at V and 7 bases at J, leaving 10 bases unmatched. This CDR3 contains 17 residues. This receptor was identified in a man aged 25 to 45 who had recovered from COVID-19. This chain links TRBV5-1 with TRBJ2-1; 10 bases line up with TRBD2. Sample: PBMCs or T cells enriched from blood (not recorded which). The CDR3 bases are TGCGCCAGCAGCTTGGCCGGGACTAGCGTTTTATATAATGAGCAGTTCTTC. Its translation: CASSLAGTSVLYNEQFF.